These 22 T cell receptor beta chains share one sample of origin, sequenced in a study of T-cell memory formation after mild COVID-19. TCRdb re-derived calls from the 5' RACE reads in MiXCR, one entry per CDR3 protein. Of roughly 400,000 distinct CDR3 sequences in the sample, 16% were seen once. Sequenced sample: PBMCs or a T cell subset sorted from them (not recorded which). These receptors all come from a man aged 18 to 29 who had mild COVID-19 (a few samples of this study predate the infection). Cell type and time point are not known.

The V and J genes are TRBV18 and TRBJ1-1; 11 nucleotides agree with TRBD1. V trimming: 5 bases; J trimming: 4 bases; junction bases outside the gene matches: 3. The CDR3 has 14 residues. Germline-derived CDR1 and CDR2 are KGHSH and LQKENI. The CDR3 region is CASSAGQGATEAFF. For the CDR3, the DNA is TGTGCCAGCTCAGCAGGACAGGGGGCCACTGAAGCTTTCTTT.

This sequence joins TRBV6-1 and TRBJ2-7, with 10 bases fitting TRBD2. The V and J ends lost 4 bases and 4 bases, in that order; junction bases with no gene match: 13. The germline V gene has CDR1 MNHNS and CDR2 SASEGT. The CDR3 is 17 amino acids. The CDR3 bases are TGTGCCAGCAGTGCCCGAACGACTAGCGGGCCTCGGTACGAGCAGTACTTC. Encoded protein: CASSARTTSGPRYEQYF.

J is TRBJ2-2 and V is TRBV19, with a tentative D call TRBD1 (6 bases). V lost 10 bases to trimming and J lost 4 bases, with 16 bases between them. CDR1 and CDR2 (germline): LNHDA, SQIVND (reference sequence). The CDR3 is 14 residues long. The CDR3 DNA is TGTGCCACCGGATGGGGGCGCGGCACCGGGGAGCTGTTTTTT. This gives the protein CATGWGRGTGELFF.

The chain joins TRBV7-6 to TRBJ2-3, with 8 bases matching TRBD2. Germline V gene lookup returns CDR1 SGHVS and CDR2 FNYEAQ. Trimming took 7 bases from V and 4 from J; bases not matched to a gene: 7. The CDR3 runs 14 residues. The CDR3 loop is CASTGAGEPDTQYF. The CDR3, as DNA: TGTGCCAGCACTGGAGCGGGGGAGCCAGATACGCAGTATTTT.

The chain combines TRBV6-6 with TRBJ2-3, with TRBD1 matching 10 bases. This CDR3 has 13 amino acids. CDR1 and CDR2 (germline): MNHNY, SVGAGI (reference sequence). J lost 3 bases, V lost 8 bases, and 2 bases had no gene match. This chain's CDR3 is CASQDRGTDTQYF. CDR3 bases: TGTGCCAGCCAGGACAGGGGGACAGATACGCAGTATTTT.

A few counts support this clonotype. CDR3 amino acids: CASSLVPGAGTDTQYF. CDR3 sequence (DNA): TGTGCCAGCAGCTTAGTTCCGGGGGCAGGCACAGATACGCAGTATTTT. The rearrangement links TRBV7-6 to TRBJ2-3; either TRBD1 or TRBD2 may fit D (6 bases each). CDR1 SGHVS and CDR2 FNYEAQ come from the germline V gene. This CDR3 comprises 16 residues. The V end was cut by 1 base, the J end by 1 base, with 12 bases between.

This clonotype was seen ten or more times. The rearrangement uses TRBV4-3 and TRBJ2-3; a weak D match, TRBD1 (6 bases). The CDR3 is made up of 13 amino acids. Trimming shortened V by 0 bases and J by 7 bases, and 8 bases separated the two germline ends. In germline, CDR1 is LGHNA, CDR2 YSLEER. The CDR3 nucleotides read TGCGCCAGCAGCCAAGAACAGGGCAATACGCAGTATTTT. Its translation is CASSQEQGNTQYF.

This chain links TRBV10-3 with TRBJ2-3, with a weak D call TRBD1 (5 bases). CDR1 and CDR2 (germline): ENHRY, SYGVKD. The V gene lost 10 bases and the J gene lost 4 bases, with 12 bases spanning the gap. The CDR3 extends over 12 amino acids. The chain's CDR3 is CATGMGPDTQYF. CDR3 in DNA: TGTGCCACCGGAATGGGGCCAGATACGCAGTATTTT.

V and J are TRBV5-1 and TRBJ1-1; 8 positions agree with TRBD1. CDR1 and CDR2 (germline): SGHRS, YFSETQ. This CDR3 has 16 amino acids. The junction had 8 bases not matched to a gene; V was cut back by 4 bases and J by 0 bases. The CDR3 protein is CASSLGQGLMNTEAFF. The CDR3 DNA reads TGCGCCAGCAGCCTCGGACAGGGACTAATGAACACTGAAGCTTTCTTT.

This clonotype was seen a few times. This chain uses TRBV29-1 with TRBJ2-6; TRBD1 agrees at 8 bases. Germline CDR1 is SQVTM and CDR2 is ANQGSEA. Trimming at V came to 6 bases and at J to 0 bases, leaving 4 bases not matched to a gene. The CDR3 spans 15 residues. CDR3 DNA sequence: TGCAGCGTGACAGGGGACCTCTCTGGGGCCAACGTCCTGACTTTC. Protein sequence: CSVTGDLSGANVLTF.

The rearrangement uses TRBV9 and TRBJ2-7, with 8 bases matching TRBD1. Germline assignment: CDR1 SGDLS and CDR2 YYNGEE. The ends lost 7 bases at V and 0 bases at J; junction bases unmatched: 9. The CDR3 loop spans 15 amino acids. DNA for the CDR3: TGTGCCAGCCGCCCTCCGGGACAGGACTCCTACGAGCAGTACGTC. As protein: CASRPPGQDSYEQYV.

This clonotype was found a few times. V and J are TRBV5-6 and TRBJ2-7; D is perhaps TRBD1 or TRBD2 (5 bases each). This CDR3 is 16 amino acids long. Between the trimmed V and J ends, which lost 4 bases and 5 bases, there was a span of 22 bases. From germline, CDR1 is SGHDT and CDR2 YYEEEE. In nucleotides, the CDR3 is TGTGCCAGCAGCGGCGGCCGGGACCGGCGAATCAACGAGCAGTACTTC. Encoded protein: CASSGGRDRRINEQYF.

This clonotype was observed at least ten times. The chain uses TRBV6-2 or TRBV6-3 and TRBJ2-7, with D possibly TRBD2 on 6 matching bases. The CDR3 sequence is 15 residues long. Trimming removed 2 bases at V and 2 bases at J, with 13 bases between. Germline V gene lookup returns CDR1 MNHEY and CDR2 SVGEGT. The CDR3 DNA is TGTGCCAGCAGTTACGGAGGGGTTCCACCCTACGAGCAGTACGTC. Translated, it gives CASSYGGVPPYEQYV.

The CDR3 nucleotides are TGCGCCAGCAGCTTGGGTGTCCTAGCGGGGACCTTAAAGCAGTATTTT. Encoded protein: CASSLGVLAGTLKQYF. The V call is TRBV5-1, the J call TRBJ2-3; the match to TRBD2 covers 9 bases. With V trimmed by 0 bases and J by 11 bases, 13 bases remained unmatched. The CDR3 extends over 16 amino acids. Germline values: CDR1 SGHRS, CDR2 YFSETQ.

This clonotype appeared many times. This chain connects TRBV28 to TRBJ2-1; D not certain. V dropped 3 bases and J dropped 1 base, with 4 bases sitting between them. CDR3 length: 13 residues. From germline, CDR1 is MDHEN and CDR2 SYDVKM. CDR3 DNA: TGTGCCAGCAGTTTTTTGTCCTACAATGAGCAGTTCTTC. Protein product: CASSFLSYNEQFF.

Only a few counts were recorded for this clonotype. The CDR3 DNA is TGTGCCAGCAGCTTGGAGCCTGCGGGGAGGCTCACAGATACGCAGTATTTT. Translated, it gives CASSLEPAGRLTDTQYF. The rearrangement joins TRBV5-4 to TRBJ2-3; TRBD2 might be the D (6 bases). CDR3 length: 17 amino acids. The V end lost 0 bases, the J end lost 2 bases, and 16 bases lay between the germline ends. Germline CDR1 and CDR2: SGHNT and YYREEE (reference sequence).

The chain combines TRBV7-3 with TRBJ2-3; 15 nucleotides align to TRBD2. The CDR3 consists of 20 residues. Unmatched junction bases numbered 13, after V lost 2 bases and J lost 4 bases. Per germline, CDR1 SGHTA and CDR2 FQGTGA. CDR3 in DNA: TGTGCCAGCAGCTTACCCCTAGGACTAGCGGGGGGGCTAGTTCCAGATACGCAGTATTTT. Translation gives CASSLPLGLAGGLVPDTQYF.

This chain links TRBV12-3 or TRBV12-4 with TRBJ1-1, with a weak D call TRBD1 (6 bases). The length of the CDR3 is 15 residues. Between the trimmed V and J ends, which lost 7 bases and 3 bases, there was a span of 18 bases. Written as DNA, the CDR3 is TGTGCCAGCACAGGGGCATTGGGGGTGTACACTGAAGCTTTCTTT. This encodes CASTGALGVYTEAFF.

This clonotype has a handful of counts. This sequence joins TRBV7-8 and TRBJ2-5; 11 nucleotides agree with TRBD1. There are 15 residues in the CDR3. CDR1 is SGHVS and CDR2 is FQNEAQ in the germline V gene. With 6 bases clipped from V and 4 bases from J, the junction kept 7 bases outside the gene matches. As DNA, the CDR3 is TGTGCCAGCAGTCGAGGACAGGGGGCGCGAGAGACCCAGTACTTC. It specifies CASSRGQGARETQYF.

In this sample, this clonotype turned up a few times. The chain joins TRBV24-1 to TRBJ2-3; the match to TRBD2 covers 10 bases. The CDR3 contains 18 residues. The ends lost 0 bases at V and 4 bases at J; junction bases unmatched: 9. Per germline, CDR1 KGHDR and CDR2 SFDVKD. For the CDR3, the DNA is TGTGCCACCAGTGATTTGAGTAGCGGGGGGCAGGGATCAGATACGCAGTATTTT. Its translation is CATSDLSSGGQGSDTQYF.

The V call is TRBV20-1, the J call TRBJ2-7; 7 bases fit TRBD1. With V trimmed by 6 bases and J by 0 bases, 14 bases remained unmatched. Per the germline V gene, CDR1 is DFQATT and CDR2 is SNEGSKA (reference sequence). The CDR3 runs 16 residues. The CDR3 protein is CSARRTGLKVSYEQYV. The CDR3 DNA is TGCAGTGCCAGAAGGACAGGCCTAAAAGTCTCCTACGAGCAGTACGTC.

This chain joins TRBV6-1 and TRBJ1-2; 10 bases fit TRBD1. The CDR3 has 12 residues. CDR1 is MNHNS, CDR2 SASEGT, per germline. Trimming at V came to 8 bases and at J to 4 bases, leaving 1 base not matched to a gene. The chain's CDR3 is CASWTGGYGYTF. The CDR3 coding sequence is TGTGCCAGCTGGACAGGGGGCTATGGCTACACCTTC.